The rows below give T cell receptor beta chains drawn from one sample of a study of blood T cells in healthy people across ages. TCRdb ran MiXCR on the 5' RACE reads and lists one entry per CDR3 protein. The top ten hold roughly 10% of the sample, which has approximately 960,000 distinct CDR3 sequences, about 28% seen once. This sample was shared with a second study, whose subject was T cells of mothers and their children.

Material for sequencing was blood. These receptors all come from a woman in her thirties or forties in good health. Both conserved end residues are part of each CDR3. The D gene is left open where the match is weak. Expanded clones are given a class, and other clones once, few, many or no size at all.

d_call,v_call,j_call,clone_size,cdr3_aa,cdr3_nt
NA,TRBV7-8,TRBJ2-7,many,CASSFAGTSYEQYF,TGTGCCAGCAGTTTTGCAGGGACCTCCTACGAGCAGTACTTC
NA,TRBV19,TRBJ1-2,few,CASTVNTGNYGYTF,TGTGCCAGTACCGTTAATACAGGGAACTATGGCTACACCTTC
TRBD1,TRBV29-1,TRBJ2-7,many,CSVEDRGQGGREQYF,TGCAGCGTTGAAGATCGGGGACAGGGAGGTCGGGAGCAGTACTTC
TRBD1,TRBV5-1,TRBJ2-4,few,CASSAPQGSAKNIQYF,TGCGCCAGCAGCGCGCCACAGGGGTCAGCCAAAAACATTCAGTACTTC
NA,TRBV7-2,TRBJ1-2,NA,CASSSTGTAGLSGYTF,TGTGCCAGCAGCTCAACCGGGACCGCCGGCTTAAGTGGCTACACCTTC
NA,TRBV15,TRBJ2-5,many,CATSTLGYQETQYF,TGTGCCACCAGCACCTTGGGGTACCAAGAGACCCAGTACTTC
TRBD1,TRBV7-2,TRBJ2-6,many,CASSSRTGANSGANVLTF,TGTGCCAGCAGCTCTAGGACAGGGGCGAACTCTGGGGCCAACGTCCTGACTTTC
TRBD1,TRBV7-2,TRBJ2-7,many,CASSLIGTGFHEQYF,TGTGCCAGCAGCTTAATTGGGACAGGGTTCCACGAGCAGTACTTC
NA,TRBV18,TRBJ2-7,many,CASSPPLLNLTYEQYF,TGTGCCAGCTCACCACCGTTACTTAATCTAACCTACGAGCAGTACTTC
NA,TRBV15,TRBJ1-6,few,CATSRDQWGRGLNSPLHF,TGTGCCACCAGCAGAGATCAGTGGGGCAGGGGACTAAATTCACCCCTCCACTTT
NA,TRBV28,TRBJ2-7,many,CASSPISGYEQYF,TGTGCCAGCAGTCCTATTTCAGGCTACGAGCAGTACTTC
TRBD2,TRBV5-6,TRBJ2-3,NA,CASSSLPGGSTDTQYF,TGTGCCAGCAGTTCCCTCCCGGGGGGTAGCACAGATACGCAGTATTTT
TRBD1,TRBV20-1,TRBJ1-1,NA,CSATDPTGVGTEAFF,TGCAGTGCTACAGACCCGACAGGGGTCGGGACTGAAGCTTTCTTT
TRBD2,TRBV20-1,TRBJ2-7,NA,CSAESGGRFYEQYF,TGCAGTGCTGAAAGCGGGGGGCGTTTTTACGAGCAGTACTTC
TRBD2,TRBV7-6,TRBJ2-5,NA,CASSFNGTSGEETQYF,TGTGCCAGCAGCTTCAACGGGACTAGCGGGGAAGAGACCCAGTACTTC